This T cell receptor (beta chain) was sequenced for a study of T cell responses to AZD1222 COVID-19 vaccine. Background on the study: Doses given second, at about 4 or about 12 weeks, were pooled.

Comment on this clone: Its target is not known.

Findings and limits, study-wide: Spike-wide coverage was observed for vaccine-associated CD4 TCRs, with dominant responses at 160-218 and 743-854. Researchers took repertoire samples only after the peak T cell response had come. The donor cohort was predominantly white British with a female majority, and clonal diversity may have been underestimated.

CDR1 is SQVTM, CDR2 ANQGSEA, per germline. Trimming took 3 bases from V and 4 from J, leaving 15 bases between them. The CDR3 is made up of 14 amino acids. Profiling relied on immunoSEQ multiplex PCR, and the TCRdb table lists in-frame clones only, not all of them. The table has more than 100,000 clones, over 75% seen once; the top ten hold 5.5% to 8%. Sequenced material: peripheral blood, taken on day 0 of AZD1222 vaccination. This TCR was recovered from an adult in good health. The chain uses TRBV29-1 and TRBJ2-5; TRBD1 or TRBD2 may be the D gene (5 bases each). CDR3 DNA sequence: TGCAGCGTTGACGGTCTAGGGACCCGAGAGACCCAGTACTTC. Translation gives CSVDGLGTRETQYF.